Listed here are 30 T cell receptor beta chains from one sample, sequenced in a study of shared clonotypes between healthy human individuals. Measured with immunoSEQ multiplex PCR; TCRdb has only the in-frame clones, and not every one. The data show 600,000 to 750,000 clones, 55% to 75% seen once. The sample comprised memory CD4+ T cells sorted from blood. Sample subset: CD45RA-negative fraction. The source of these receptors is a woman in her twenties or thirties in good health.

The rearrangement uses TRBV5-1 and TRBJ1-1, with D tentatively TRBD1 (5 bases). Germline-derived CDR1 and CDR2 are SGHRS and YFSETQ. V lost 0 bases and J 2 bases, leaving 14 bases between the germline ends. This CDR3 comprises 16 residues. The CDR3 DNA is TGCGCCAGCAGCTTGGATGCTAGGGGAAGAAACACTGAAGCTTTCTTT. Residues: CASSLDARGRNTEAFF.

This sequence joins TRBV15 and TRBJ2-7; 11 positions agree with TRBD1. Germline V CDR1 and CDR2: LNHNV, YYDKDF (reference sequence). The CDR3 length is 16 residues. V was clipped by 4 bases and J by 4 bases; unmatched bases: 9. The DNA of the CDR3 is TGTGCCACCAGCATACGGACAGGGGGCCAACGGTACGAGCAGTACTTC. Amino acids: CATSIRTGGQRYEQYF.

The chain has TRBV18 and TRBJ2-4, with no clear D. This CDR3 is 15 amino acids long. Trimming stripped 4 bases from V and 1 base from J, with 11 bases between. Per germline, CDR1 KGHSH and CDR2 LQKENI. CDR3 coding DNA: TGTGCCAGCTCACACGCGGTGGGTGCCAAAAACATTCAGTACTTC. It translates to CASSHAVGAKNIQYF. Full variable domain (rest looked up from reference TRBV18 and TRBJ2-4): NAGVMQNPRHLVRRRGQEARLRCSPMKGHSHVYWYRQLPEEGLKFMVYLQKENIIDESGMPKERFSAEFPKEGPSILRIQQVVRGDSAAYFCASSHAVGAKNIQYFGAGTRLSVL.

This chain connects TRBV13 to TRBJ1-3, with 8 positions matching TRBD1. V lost 5 bases and J lost 3; bases outside the gene matches: 6. The germline CDR1 and CDR2 sequences are PRHDT and FYEKMQ (reference sequence). The CDR3 consists of 15 residues. The CDR3 nucleotides read TGTGCCAGCAGCCAGGGGGCGGGAAATGGAAACACCATATATTTT. Its translation: CASSQGAGNGNTIYF. Together with reference TRBV13 and TRBJ1-3, the CDR3 gives the full variable domain: AAGVIQSPRHLIKEKRETATLKCYPIPRHDTVYWYQQGPGQDPQFLISFYEKMQSDKGSIPDRFSAQQFSDYHSELNMSSLELGDSALYFCASSQGAGNGNTIYFGEGSWLTVV.

This clone was recorded only once. The genes are TRBV6-5 and TRBJ1-2; a possible D gene is TRBD1 (6 bases). CDR1 and CDR2 (germline): MNHEY, SVGAGI. The CDR3 totals 14 residues. V lost 6 bases and J 0 bases, leaving 11 bases between the germline ends. The CDR3 DNA follows: TGTGCCAGCAGGCAGGGGATAGCTAACTATGGCTACACCTTC. Protein product: CASRQGIANYGYTF.

The chain couples TRBV19 to TRBJ2-5, with 8 nucleotides matching TRBD1. CDR3 size: 13 residues. The junction had 3 bases not matched to a gene; V was cut back by 4 bases and J by 5 bases. CDR1 is LNHDA, CDR2 SQIVND, per germline (reference sequence). CDR3 sequence (DNA): TGTGCCAGTAGTACCAACAGGGGGGAGACCCAGTACTTC. It encodes CASSTNRGETQYF.

The chain has TRBV5-1 and TRBJ2-1; 7 bases line up with TRBD1. J gave up 0 bases and V 6 bases, and 6 bases lay outside the gene matches. This CDR3 comprises 15 residues. CDR1 is SGHRS, CDR2 YFSETQ, per germline. Here the CDR3 DNA reads TGCGCCAGCAAAGACAGGGCCTCCTCCTACAATGAGCAGTTCTTC. It encodes CASKDRASSYNEQFF.

Only one count was recorded for this clone. The rearrangement joins TRBV15 to TRBJ2-7, with 7 positions matching TRBD1. Per germline, CDR1 LNHNV and CDR2 YYDKDF (reference sequence). This CDR3 is built from 12 residues. The V gene end was trimmed by 3 bases and the J gene end by 13 bases; junction bases not matched to a gene: 9. The CDR3 loop reads CATSRGETGQYF. The DNA for the CDR3 is TGTGCCACCAGCAGGGGAGAGACAGGGCAATACTTC.

This clone came up a few times. The V gene is TRBV5-1, the J gene TRBJ1-2, with D perhaps matching TRBD1 (5 bases). This CDR3 comprises 14 residues. Trimming took off 3 bases at V and 2 bases at J, with 11 bases between the two ends. Germline V gives CDR1 SGHRS, CDR2 YFSETQ. The CDR3 sequence is CASSSDGANYGYTF. CDR3 in DNA: TGCGCCAGCAGCTCGGACGGGGCCAACTATGGCTACACCTTC.

The chain couples TRBV19 to TRBJ1-3; D remains unclear. This CDR3 has 16 residues. V lost 4 bases and J 2 bases, leaving 15 bases between the germline ends. Germline V gene sequence: CDR1 LNHDA, CDR2 SQIVND (reference sequence). The CDR3 nucleotides are TGTGCCAGTAGTAGAGGACTCCAAAGTGCTGGAAACACCATATATTTT. Protein product: CASSRGLQSAGNTIYF.

V is TRBV4-1 and J is TRBJ2-1; TRBD2 agrees at 13 bases. The length of the CDR3 is 17 residues. After removal of 4 bases from V and 1 base from J, the junction contained 4 bases not matched to a gene. Looked up from germline, CDR1 is MGHRA and CDR2 is YSYEKL. The CDR3 nucleotides are TGCGCCAGCAGCCTTACTAGCGGGAGGGAGTCCTACAATGAGCAGTTCTTC. Encoded protein: CASSLTSGRESYNEQFF.

The V gene is TRBV29-1, the J gene TRBJ2-5; D perhaps matches TRBD2 (5 bases). Trimming pared 4 bases from V and 5 bases from J, leaving 14 bases between. The CDR3 consists of 13 residues. Germline V gene lookup returns CDR1 SQVTM and CDR2 ANQGSEA. This CDR3 reads CSVGRPRGETQYF. CDR3 sequence (DNA): TGCAGCGTTGGGCGCCCCCGAGGGGAGACCCAGTACTTC.

The chain couples TRBV2 to TRBJ2-1, with 14 bases fitting TRBD2. The length of the CDR3 is 15 residues. Germline lookup yields CDR1 SNHLY and CDR2 FYNNEI. J gave up 10 bases and V 8 bases, and 10 bases lay outside the gene matches. The CDR3 region is CASVGTSGSMGEQFF. Here the CDR3 DNA reads TGTGCCAGCGTTGGGACTAGCGGGAGTATGGGGGAGCAGTTCTTC.

The V and J genes are TRBV4-1 and TRBJ2-3, with 12 bases identical to TRBD2. The CDR3 is 17 amino acids. Looked up from germline, CDR1 is MGHRA and CDR2 is YSYEKL. Trimming cost V 4 bases and J 2 bases; bases outside gene matches: 7. The CDR3, as DNA: TGCGCCAGCAGCCGACGGACTAGCGGGACCCACACAGATACGCAGTATTTT. Residues: CASSRRTSGTHTDTQYF.

The table lists this clone with a few counts. The chain carries TRBV30 and TRBJ2-2; the match to TRBD1 covers 7 bases. The trim removed 5 bases at V and 5 bases at J, leaving 2 bases unmatched. CDR3 length: 12 residues. The V gene's germline CDR1 is GTSNPN and CDR2 SVGIG (reference sequence). The CDR3 bases are TGTGCCTGGGACAGGGCTACCGGGGAGCTGTTTTTT. This encodes CAWDRATGELFF. The complete variable domain, with remaining parts taken from reference TRBV30 and TRBJ2-2, reads SQTIHQWPATLVQPVGSPLSLECTVEGTSNPNLYWYRQAAGRGLQLLFYSVGIGQISSEVPQNLSASRPQDRQFILSSKKLLLSDSGFYLCAWDRATGELFFGEGSRLTVL.

This clone was seen repeatedly, ten times or more. J is TRBJ2-1 and V is TRBV14; D possibly matches TRBD1 or TRBD2 (5 bases each). Trimming took off 4 bases at V and 5 bases at J, with 15 bases between the two ends. The CDR3 length is 15 residues. Germline V CDR1 and CDR2: SGHDN, FVKESK. CDR3 sequence (DNA): TGTGCCAGCAGCCCGGCCGGGACGTCACACAATGAGCAGTTCTTC. Its translation: CASSPAGTSHNEQFF.

This clone was seen a handful of times. The J gene is TRBJ1-3, the V gene TRBV2, with D hard to call. The germline V and J ends were trimmed by 7 bases and 0 bases, with 13 bases remaining between them. CDR1 and CDR2 from the germline V gene are SNHLY and FYNNEI. This CDR3 region has 15 residues. The DNA of the CDR3 is TGTGCCAGCAACATGTTACGGAGCTCTGGAAACACCATATATTTT. Translation: CASNMLRSSGNTIYF.

The rearrangement uses TRBV28 and TRBJ2-7; D is tentatively TRBD1 or TRBD2 (5 bases each). V was trimmed by 5 bases and J by 0 bases, leaving 14 bases between them. This CDR3 comprises 15 residues. The germline gives CDR1 MDHEN, CDR2 SYDVKM. The chain's CDR3 is CASSQTGTASYEQYF. The DNA for the CDR3 is TGTGCCAGCAGTCAGACCGGGACCGCCTCCTACGAGCAGTACTTC.

The V call is TRBV11-2, the J call TRBJ1-1, with D unclear. The ends were cut back, 5 bases at V and 4 bases at J, with 14 bases in the middle. Germline CDR1 is SGHAT and CDR2 is FQNNGV. The CDR3 is 14 residues long. The CDR3 loop is CASSASRGSTEAFF. The CDR3 bases are TGTGCCAGCAGCGCAAGTCGAGGTAGCACTGAAGCTTTCTTT. Full variable domain (rest looked up from reference TRBV11-2 and TRBJ1-1): EAGVAQSPRYKIIEKRQSVAFWCNPISGHATLYWYQQILGQGPKLLIQFQNNGVVDDSQLPKDRFSAERLKGVDSTLKIQPAKLEDSAVYLCASSASRGSTEAFFGQGTRLTVV.

The chain links TRBV5-6 to TRBJ2-4, with a tentative D call TRBD2 (5 bases). The length of the CDR3 is 15 residues. Per the germline V gene, CDR1 is SGHDT and CDR2 is YYEEEE. Trimming removed 4 bases at V and 8 bases at J, with 19 bases between. This CDR3 reads CASSLLATLGDIQYF. CDR3 DNA sequence: TGTGCCAGCAGCCTCCTGGCCACCCTCGGGGACATTCAGTACTTC.

The rearrangement joins TRBV27 to TRBJ2-3, with 13 bases identical to TRBD2. The CDR3 loop spans 15 amino acids. Germline loops: CDR1 MNHEY, CDR2 SMNVEV (reference sequence). Trimming removed 4 bases from V and 4 bases from J; junction bases left unmatched: 2. The CDR3 nucleotides are TGTGCCAGCAGTTGGACTAGCGGGAGTTCAGATACGCAGTATTTT. Amino acid sequence: CASSWTSGSSDTQYF.

The gene calls are TRBV7-5 and TRBJ2-3. TRBV7-5 is an annotated pseudogene. The CDR3 length is 15 residues. This CDR3 reads CVRSLWTNFADTQYF. The CDR3 nucleotides are TGTGTCAGAAGCTTATGGACCAATTTTGCAGATACGCAGTATTTT.

This CDR3 reads CASSATSGPPGQETQYF. The CDR3 DNA follows: TGTGCCAGCAGTGCCACTAGCGGGCCCCCCGGTCAAGAGACCCAGTACTTC. This chain uses TRBV6-4 with TRBJ2-5; 9 bases match TRBD2. The CDR3 runs to 17 residues. From germline, CDR1 is MRHNA and CDR2 SNTAGT. V was pared by 4 bases and J by 2 bases, with 11 bases of the junction left unmatched.

The rearrangement links TRBV27 to TRBJ2-4, with 10 bases matching TRBD1. The CDR3 covers 19 residues. Germline CDR1 reads MNHEY; CDR2 reads SMNVEV (reference sequence). With V trimmed by 4 bases and J by 1 base, 13 bases remained unmatched. The CDR3 DNA sequence: TGTGCCAGCAGTTCGCTTACAGCTCCGGGACAGGGGGCCAAAAACATTCAGTACTTC. Its translation is CASSSLTAPGQGAKNIQYF.

About this clone itself: This clone may be a read error of a much larger clone one base away. V is TRBV25-1 and J is TRBJ2-7; 12 bases agree with TRBD2. Germline lookup yields CDR1 MGHDK and CDR2 SYGVNS. The CDR3 is 14 amino acids. V lost 6 bases to trimming and J lost 4 bases; unmatched junction nucleotides: 4. The CDR3 nucleotides are TGTGCCAGCAGGCGGACTAGCGGGACTTACGAGCAGTACTTC. This encodes CASRRTSGTYEQYF.

The chain links TRBV9 to TRBJ2-1; no reliable D call. V lost 2 bases to trimming and J lost 10 bases, with 25 bases between them. This CDR3 has 17 residues. CDR1 SGDLS and CDR2 YYNGEE come from the germline V gene. CDR3 bases: TGTGCCAGCAGCGTTAGATCCCGTGATTTTGCTTCCGGAGAGCAGTTCTTC. Translating gives CASSVRSRDFASGEQFF.

This chain joins TRBV7-9 and TRBJ1-4, with D possibly TRBD1 on 6 matching bases. The CDR3 runs 14 residues. V lost 5 bases and J 5 bases, leaving 12 bases between the germline ends. Germline V gives CDR1 SEHNR, CDR2 FQNEAQ (reference sequence). This chain's CDR3 is CASSQGQPNEKLFF. The DNA for the CDR3 is TGTGCCAGCAGCCAAGGACAGCCAAATGAAAAACTGTTTTTT.

This clone was observed a handful of times. Other nucleotide sequences in the sample specify the same CDR3. The chain uses TRBV6-1 and TRBJ2-3; D not certain. Germline CDR1 reads MNHNS; CDR2 reads SASEGT. Trimming took off 2 bases at V and 1 base at J, with 4 bases between the two ends. The CDR3 runs to 13 residues. CDR3 amino acids: CASSESRTDTQYF. As DNA, the CDR3 is TGTGCCAGCAGTGAATCTCGCACAGATACGCAGTATTTT.

This clone came up a few times. The chain recombines TRBV28 with TRBJ1-2; 8 nucleotides line up with TRBD1. Trimming removed 1 base from V and 7 bases from J; junction bases left unmatched: 8. The CDR3 has 15 residues. Germline V lookup: CDR1 MDHEN, CDR2 SYDVKM. The CDR3 bases are TGTGCCAGCAGTTTATACAGGGGGAGCATGGGTGGCTACACCTTC. Translation gives CASSLYRGSMGGYTF.

This clone was observed a few times. The chain joins TRBV18 to TRBJ1-2; D gene uncertain. V lost 0 bases and J 6 bases, leaving 14 bases between the germline ends. Germline-derived CDR1 and CDR2 are KGHSH and LQKENI. This CDR3 is built from 15 residues. Here the CDR3 reads CASSPPYVGTDGYTF. The CDR3 coding sequence is TGTGCCAGCTCACCACCGTACGTCGGTACAGATGGCTACACCTTC.